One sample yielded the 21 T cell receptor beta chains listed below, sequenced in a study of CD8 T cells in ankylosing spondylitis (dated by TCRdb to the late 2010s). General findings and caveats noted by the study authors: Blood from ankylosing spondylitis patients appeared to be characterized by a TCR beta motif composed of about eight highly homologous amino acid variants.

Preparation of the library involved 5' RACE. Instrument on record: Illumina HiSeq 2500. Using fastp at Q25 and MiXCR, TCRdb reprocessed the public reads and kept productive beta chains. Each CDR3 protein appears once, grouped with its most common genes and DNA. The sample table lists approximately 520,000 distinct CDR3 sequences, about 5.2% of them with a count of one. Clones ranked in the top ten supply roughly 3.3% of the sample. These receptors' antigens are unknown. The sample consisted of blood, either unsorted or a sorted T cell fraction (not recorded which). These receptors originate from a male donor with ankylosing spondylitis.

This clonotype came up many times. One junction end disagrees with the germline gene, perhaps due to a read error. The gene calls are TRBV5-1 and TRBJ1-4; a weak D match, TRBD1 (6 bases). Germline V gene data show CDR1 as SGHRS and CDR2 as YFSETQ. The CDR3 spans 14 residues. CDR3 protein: CASSLGRGNEKLFF. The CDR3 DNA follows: TGCGCCAGCAGCCTCGGGAGGGGGAATGAAAAACTTTTTTTT.

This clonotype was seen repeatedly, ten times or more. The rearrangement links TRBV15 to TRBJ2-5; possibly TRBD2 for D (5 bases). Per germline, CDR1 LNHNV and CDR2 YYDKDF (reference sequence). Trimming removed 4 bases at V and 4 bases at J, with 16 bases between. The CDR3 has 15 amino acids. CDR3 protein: CATSILLKRTETQYF. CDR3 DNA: TGTGCCACCAGCATTCTGTTAAAGCGGACAGAGACCCAGTACTTC.

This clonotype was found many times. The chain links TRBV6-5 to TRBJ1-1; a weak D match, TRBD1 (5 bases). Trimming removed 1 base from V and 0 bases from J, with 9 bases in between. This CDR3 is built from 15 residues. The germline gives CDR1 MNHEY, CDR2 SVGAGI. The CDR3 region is CASSYLGPLNTEAFF. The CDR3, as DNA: TGTGCCAGCAGTTACTTGGGACCGTTGAACACTGAAGCTTTCTTT.

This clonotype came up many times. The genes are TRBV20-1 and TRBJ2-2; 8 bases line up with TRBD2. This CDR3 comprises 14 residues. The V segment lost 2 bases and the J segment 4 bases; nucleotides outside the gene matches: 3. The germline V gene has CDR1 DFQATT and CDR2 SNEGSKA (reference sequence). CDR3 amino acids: CSARTAGATGELFF. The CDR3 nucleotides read TGCAGTGCTAGAACAGCGGGAGCCACCGGGGAGCTGTTTTTT.

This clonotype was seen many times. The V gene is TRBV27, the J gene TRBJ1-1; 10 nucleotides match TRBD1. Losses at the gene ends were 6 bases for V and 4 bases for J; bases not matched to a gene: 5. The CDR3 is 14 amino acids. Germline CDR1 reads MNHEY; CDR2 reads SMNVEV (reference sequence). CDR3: CASSRDRGATEAFF. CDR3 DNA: TGTGCCAGCAGCCGGGACAGGGGTGCCACTGAAGCTTTCTTT.

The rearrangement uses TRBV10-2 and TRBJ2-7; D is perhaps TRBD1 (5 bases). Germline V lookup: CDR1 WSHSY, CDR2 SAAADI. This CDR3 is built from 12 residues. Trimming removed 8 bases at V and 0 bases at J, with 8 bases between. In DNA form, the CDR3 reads TGCGCCAGCGGACATCCCTCCTACGAGCAGTACTTC. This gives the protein CASGHPSYEQYF.

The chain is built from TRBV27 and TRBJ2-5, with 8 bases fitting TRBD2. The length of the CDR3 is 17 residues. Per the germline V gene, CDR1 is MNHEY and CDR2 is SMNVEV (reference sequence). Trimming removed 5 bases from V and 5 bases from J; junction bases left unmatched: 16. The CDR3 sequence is CASSPSGLAAPQETQYF. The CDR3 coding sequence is TGTGCCAGCAGTCCTTCCGGACTAGCAGCCCCTCAGGAGACCCAGTACTTC.

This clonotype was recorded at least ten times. This CDR3 is CSAPADRSSYNEQFF. The DNA for the CDR3 is TGCAGTGCTCCGGCGGACAGGAGCTCCTACAATGAGCAGTTCTTC. This sequence joins TRBV20-1 and TRBJ2-1; 7 bases agree with TRBD1. V was clipped by 5 bases and J by 0 bases; unmatched bases: 7. CDR1 DFQATT and CDR2 SNEGSKA come from the germline V gene (reference sequence). The CDR3 extends over 15 amino acids.

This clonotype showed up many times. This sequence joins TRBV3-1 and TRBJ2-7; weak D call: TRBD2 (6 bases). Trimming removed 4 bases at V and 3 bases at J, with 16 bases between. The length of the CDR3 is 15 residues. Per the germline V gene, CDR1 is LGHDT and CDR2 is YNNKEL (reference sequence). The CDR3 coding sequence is TGTGCCAGCAGCCGGGGGGTATGGACGATCTACGAGCAGTACTTC. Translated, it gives CASSRGVWTIYEQYF.

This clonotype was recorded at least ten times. CDR3 nucleotide sequence: TGCAGTGGGGACAGGGGGCGCGGTGGCTACACCTTC. This sequence encodes CSGDRGRGGYTF. This chain joins TRBV20-1 and TRBJ1-2; 12 nucleotides align to TRBD1. The germline V gene encodes CDR1 DFQATT and CDR2 SNEGSKA (reference sequence). V lost 7 bases to trimming and J lost 7 bases; unmatched junction nucleotides: 4. This CDR3 contains 12 residues.

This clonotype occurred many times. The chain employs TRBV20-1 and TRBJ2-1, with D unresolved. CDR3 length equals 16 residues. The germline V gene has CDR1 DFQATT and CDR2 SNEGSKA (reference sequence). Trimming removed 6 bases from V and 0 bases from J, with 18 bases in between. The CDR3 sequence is CSALPPLESSYNEQFF. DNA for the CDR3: TGCAGTGCCCTCCCCCCTTTGGAAAGCTCCTACAATGAGCAGTTCTTC.

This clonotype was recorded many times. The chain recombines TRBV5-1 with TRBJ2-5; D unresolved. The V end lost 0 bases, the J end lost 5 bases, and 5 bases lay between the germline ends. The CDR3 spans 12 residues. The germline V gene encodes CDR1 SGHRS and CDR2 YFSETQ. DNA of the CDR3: TGCGCCAGCAGCTTGGATTTCGAGACCCAGTACTTC. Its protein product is CASSLDFETQYF.

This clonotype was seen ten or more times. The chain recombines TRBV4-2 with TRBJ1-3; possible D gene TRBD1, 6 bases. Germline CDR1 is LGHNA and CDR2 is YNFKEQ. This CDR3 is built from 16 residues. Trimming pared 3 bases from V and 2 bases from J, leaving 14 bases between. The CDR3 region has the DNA TGTGCCAGCAGCCATACGGTAAAGGGGGCTGGAAACACCATATATTTT. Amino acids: CASSHTVKGAGNTIYF.

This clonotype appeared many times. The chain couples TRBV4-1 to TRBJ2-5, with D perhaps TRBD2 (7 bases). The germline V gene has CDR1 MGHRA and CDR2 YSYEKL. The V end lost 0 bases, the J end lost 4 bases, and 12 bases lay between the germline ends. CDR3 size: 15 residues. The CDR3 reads CASSQDEGGGETQYF. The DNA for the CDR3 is TGCGCCAGCAGCCAAGATGAAGGGGGGGGAGAGACCCAGTACTTC.

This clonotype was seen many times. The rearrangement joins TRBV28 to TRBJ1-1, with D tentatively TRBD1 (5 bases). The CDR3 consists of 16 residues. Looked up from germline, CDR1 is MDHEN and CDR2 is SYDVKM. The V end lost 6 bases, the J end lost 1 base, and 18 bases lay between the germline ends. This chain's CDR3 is CASSRDGWSPNTEAFF. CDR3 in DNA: TGTGCCAGCAGCCGGGACGGGTGGTCCCCGAACACTGAAGCTTTCTTT.

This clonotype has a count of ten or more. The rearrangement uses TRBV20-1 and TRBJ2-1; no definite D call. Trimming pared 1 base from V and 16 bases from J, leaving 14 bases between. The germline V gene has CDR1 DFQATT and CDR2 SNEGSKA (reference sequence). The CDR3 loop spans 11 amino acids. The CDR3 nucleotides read TGCAGTGCTAGAGCGCCTAGTAGCCAATTCTTC. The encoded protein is CSARAPSSQFF.

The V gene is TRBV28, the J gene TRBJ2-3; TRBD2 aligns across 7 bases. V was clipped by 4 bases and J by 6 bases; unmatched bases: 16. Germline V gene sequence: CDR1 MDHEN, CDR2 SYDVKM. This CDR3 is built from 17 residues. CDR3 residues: CASSSPRSGTTRDTQYF. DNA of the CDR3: TGTGCCAGCAGTTCCCCGAGAAGCGGGACTACAAGGGATACGCAGTATTTT.

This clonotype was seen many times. The CDR3 spells CASSQGGSGDTQYF. In DNA form, the CDR3 reads TGTGCCAGCAGCCAAGGGGGAAGTGGAGATACGCAGTATTTT. The gene calls are TRBV4-2 and TRBJ2-3; no firm D call. Germline lookup yields CDR1 LGHNA and CDR2 YNFKEQ. The length of the CDR3 is 14 residues. V shed 1 base and J shed 5 bases, with 10 bases lying between them.

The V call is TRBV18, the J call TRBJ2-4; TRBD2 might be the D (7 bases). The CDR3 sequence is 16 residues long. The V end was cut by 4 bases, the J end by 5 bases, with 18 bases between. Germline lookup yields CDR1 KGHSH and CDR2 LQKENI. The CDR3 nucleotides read TGTGCCAGCTCACGGGTAGCCGGGGGGCCCGAAAACATTCAGTACTTC. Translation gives CASSRVAGGPENIQYF.

The CDR3 sequence is CASSAGLALEQFF. The DNA for the CDR3 is TGTGCCAGTAGTGCGGGACTAGCCTTAGAGCAGTTCTTC. The chain carries TRBV19 and TRBJ2-1; 9 nucleotides line up with TRBD2. Germline CDR1 is LNHDA and CDR2 is SQIVND (reference sequence). After removal of 5 bases from V and 10 bases from J, the junction contained 6 bases not matched to a gene. CDR3 length equals 13 residues.

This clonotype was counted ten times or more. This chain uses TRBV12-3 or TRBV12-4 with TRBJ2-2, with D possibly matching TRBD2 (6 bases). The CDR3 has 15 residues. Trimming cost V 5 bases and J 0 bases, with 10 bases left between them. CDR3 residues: CASSPGGTNTGELFF. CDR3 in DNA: TGTGCCAGCAGTCCCGGAGGGACGAACACCGGGGAGCTGTTTTTT.